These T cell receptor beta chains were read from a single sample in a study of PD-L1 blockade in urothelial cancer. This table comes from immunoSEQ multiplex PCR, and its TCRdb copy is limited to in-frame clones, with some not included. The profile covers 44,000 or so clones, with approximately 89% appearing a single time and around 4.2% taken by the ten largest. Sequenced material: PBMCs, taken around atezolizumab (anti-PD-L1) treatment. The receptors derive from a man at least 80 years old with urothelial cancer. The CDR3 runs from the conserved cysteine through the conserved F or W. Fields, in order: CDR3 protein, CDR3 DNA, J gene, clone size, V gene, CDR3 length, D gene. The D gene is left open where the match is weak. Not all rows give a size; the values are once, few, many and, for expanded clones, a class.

cdr3_aa: CASSLTGTDTQYF
cdr3_nt: TGTGCCAGCAGCTTGACTGGCACAGATACGCAGTATTTT
j_call: TRBJ2-3
clone_size: NA
v_call: TRBV5-4
cdr3_length: 13
d_call: NA

cdr3_aa: CASSISLELKAFF
cdr3_nt: TGTGCCAGTAGTATTTCACTTGAGTTGAAAGCTTTCTTT
j_call: TRBJ1-1
clone_size: NA
v_call: TRBV19
cdr3_length: 13
d_call: NA

cdr3_aa: CASSIFYGRETQYF
cdr3_nt: TGTGCCAGTAGTATATTTTACGGGAGGGAGACCCAGTACTTC
j_call: TRBJ2-5
clone_size: NA
v_call: TRBV19
cdr3_length: 14
d_call: TRBD2

cdr3_aa: CAWSVGTGEAFF
cdr3_nt: TGTGCCTGGAGTGTAGGGACAGGGGAAGCTTTCTTT
j_call: TRBJ1-1
clone_size: NA
v_call: TRBV30
cdr3_length: 12
d_call: TRBD1

cdr3_aa: CASSLGLAGSYNEQFF
cdr3_nt: TGTGCCAGCAGCCTCGGACTAGCGGGGTCCTACAATGAGCAGTTCTTC
j_call: TRBJ2-1
clone_size: NA
v_call: TRBV9
cdr3_length: 16
d_call: TRBD2

cdr3_aa: CASSLSSVPSTDTQYF
cdr3_nt: TGTGCCAGCAGTTTATCATCAGTTCCTAGCACAGATACGCAGTATTTT
j_call: TRBJ2-3
clone_size: NA
v_call: TRBV27
cdr3_length: 16
d_call: NA

cdr3_aa: CASSLLTSGFYEQYF
cdr3_nt: TGTGCCAGCAGTTTATTAACTAGCGGTTTCTACGAGCAGTACTTC
j_call: TRBJ2-7
clone_size: few
v_call: TRBV28
cdr3_length: 15
d_call: TRBD2

cdr3_aa: CAIRIDRDESGYTF
cdr3_nt: TGTGCCATCAGGATAGACAGGGACGAGAGCGGCTACACCTTC
j_call: TRBJ1-2
clone_size: NA
v_call: TRBV10-3
cdr3_length: 14
d_call: TRBD1

cdr3_aa: CAWGQQGTQYF
cdr3_nt: TGTGCCTGGGGACAGCAAGGCACCCAGTACTTC
j_call: TRBJ2-5
clone_size: NA
v_call: TRBV30
cdr3_length: 11
d_call: NA

cdr3_aa: CATREPGGKSYEQYF
cdr3_nt: TGTGCCACGCGGGAACCGGGTGGGAAGTCCTACGAGCAGTACTTC
j_call: TRBJ2-7
clone_size: NA
v_call: TRBV6-5
cdr3_length: 15
d_call: NA

cdr3_aa: CASRRGLAGVVETQYF
cdr3_nt: TGTGCCAGCAGGCGGGGGCTAGCGGGAGTAGTCGAGACCCAGTACTTC
j_call: TRBJ2-5
clone_size: once
v_call: TRBV7-2
cdr3_length: 16
d_call: TRBD2

cdr3_aa: CASSHGTHSNQPQHF
cdr3_nt: TGTGCCAGCAGCCACGGGACTCATAGCAATCAGCCCCAGCATTTT
j_call: TRBJ1-5
clone_size: NA
v_call: TRBV11-2
cdr3_length: 15
d_call: NA

cdr3_aa: CASSAHKAEMNTEAFF
cdr3_nt: TGTGCCAGTAGTGCCCACAAGGCGGAAATGAACACTGAAGCTTTCTTT
j_call: TRBJ1-1
clone_size: NA
v_call: TRBV19
cdr3_length: 16
d_call: NA

cdr3_aa: CASSGGSAGNTGELFF
cdr3_nt: TGCGCCAGCAGCGGAGGCTCAGCGGGGAACACCGGGGAGCTGTTTTTT
j_call: TRBJ2-2
clone_size: NA
v_call: TRBV5-1
cdr3_length: 16
d_call: NA

cdr3_aa: CASSISLRLTSASDTQYF
cdr3_nt: TGTGCCAGTAGTATTTCCTTGCGGTTGACTAGCGCTTCAGATACGCAGTATTTT
j_call: TRBJ2-3
clone_size: NA
v_call: TRBV19
cdr3_length: 18
d_call: TRBD2